These 11 T cell receptor beta chains were all obtained from the same sample, sequenced in a study of memory CD4+ T cells and cytomegalovirus serostatus. The sort gate was single viable CD3+CD4+CD8-CD45RO+ cells for memory CD4+ T cells. The table came from immunoSEQ multiplex PCR; TCRdb's copy has only in-frame clones and leaves some out. This table has approximately 50,000 clones, about 73% appearing once. The specimen was memory CD4+ T cells from blood. Receptor source: an adult in good health and CMV-seronegative.

The V and J genes are TRBV10-2 and TRBJ2-5; 9 bases align to TRBD2. The V and J ends lost 3 bases and 5 bases, in that order; junction bases with no gene match: 7. Germline-derived CDR1 and CDR2 are WSHSY and SAAADI. CDR3 length equals 15 residues. The CDR3 sequence is CASSDDSGRSETQYF. The CDR3 DNA sequence: TGCGCCAGCAGTGATGATAGCGGGAGATCGGAGACCCAGTACTTC.

The table lists this clone with a few counts. The chain couples TRBV25-1 to TRBJ2-7; D perhaps matches TRBD2 (6 bases). This CDR3 is built from 11 residues. CDR1 is MGHDK and CDR2 is SYGVNS in the germline V gene. V gave up 4 bases and J gave up 6 bases, with 7 bases separating them. The CDR3 spells CASSVAAEQYF. CDR3 DNA: TGTGCCAGCAGTGTAGCGGCCGAGCAGTACTTC.

This clone was observed a handful of times. This chain connects TRBV28 to TRBJ1-2; D not certain. With 10 bases removed from V and 1 base from J, the gap between germline ends came to 10 bases. Germline loops: CDR1 MDHEN, CDR2 SYDVKM. The CDR3 runs to 12 residues. CDR3 bases: TGTGCCACCAGGACGGTTAACTATGGCTACACCTTC. Residues: CATRTVNYGYTF.

The rearrangement joins TRBV2 to TRBJ1-2; D remains ambiguous. Trimming removed 6 bases from V and 8 bases from J, with 7 bases in between. The CDR3 is made up of 10 amino acids. Germline V gene lookup returns CDR1 SNHLY and CDR2 FYNNEI. This chain's CDR3 is CASSAGGYTF. CDR3 nucleotide sequence: TGTGCCAGCAGCGCCGGGGGCTACACCTTC.

The gene calls are TRBV2 and TRBJ2-5, with no clear D. This CDR3 comprises 13 residues. The germline CDR1 and CDR2 sequences are SNHLY and FYNNEI. V was pared by 7 bases and J by 4 bases, with 13 bases between. As DNA, the CDR3 is TGTGCCAGCACTTCGGACCTCAGAGAGACCCAGTACTTC. It encodes CASTSDLRETQYF.

J is TRBJ2-3 and V is TRBV7-6; D gene uncertain. The CDR3 length is 15 residues. Trimming took off 1 base at V and 1 base at J, with 9 bases between the two ends. Germline V gives CDR1 SGHVS, CDR2 FNYEAQ. The DNA for the CDR3 is TGTGCCAGCAGCTTAGAGGGCGCCGGCACAGATACGCAGTATTTT. Its protein product is CASSLEGAGTDTQYF.

The chain is built from TRBV27 and TRBJ2-1; TRBD2 agrees at 9 bases. The CDR3 extends over 19 amino acids. CDR1 is MNHEY and CDR2 is SMNVEV in the germline V gene (reference sequence). V lost 1 base to trimming and J lost 0 bases; unmatched junction nucleotides: 10. The CDR3 protein is CASSLFSGLAYSSYNEQFF. Written as DNA, the CDR3 is TGTGCCAGCAGTTTATTCTCCGGACTAGCGTATAGCTCCTACAATGAGCAGTTCTTC.

By frequency in the sample, this clone is medium-sized. The gene calls are TRBV14 and TRBJ1-2, with a possible D match to TRBD1 (5 bases). The CDR3 extends over 13 amino acids. The V gene lost 4 bases and the J gene lost 3 bases, with 9 bases spanning the gap. CDR1 is SGHDN and CDR2 is FVKESK in the germline V gene. CDR3 nucleotides: TGTGCCAGCAGCCTCGACAGCTACTATGGCTACACCTTC. Its translation is CASSLDSYYGYTF.

The genes are TRBV18 and TRBJ2-1; no definite D call. The length of the CDR3 is 15 residues. The germline V and J ends were trimmed by 3 bases and 5 bases, with 14 bases remaining between them. Germline V gene sequence: CDR1 KGHSH, CDR2 LQKENI. CDR3 region: CASSPGRQLDNEQFF. The CDR3, as DNA: TGTGCCAGCTCACCCGGCCGGCAGCTCGACAATGAGCAGTTCTTC.

V is TRBV7-6 and J is TRBJ2-3; D is ambiguous. Germline CDR1 reads SGHVS; CDR2 reads FNYEAQ. The V end was cut by 3 bases, the J end by 3 bases, with 13 bases between. The CDR3 is made up of 15 amino acids. Here the CDR3 reads CASSLPGPGTDTQYF. The CDR3 DNA sequence: TGTGCCAGCAGCTTGCCCGGCCCGGGTACAGATACGCAGTATTTT.

This sequence joins TRBV7-9 and TRBJ2-7; D is perhaps TRBD2 (6 bases). The V gene lost 2 bases and the J gene lost 2 bases, with 13 bases spanning the gap. This CDR3 comprises 15 residues. Germline CDR1 SEHNR, CDR2 FQNEAQ (reference sequence). The CDR3 region is CASSLRSGAPYEQYF. Written as DNA, the CDR3 is TGTGCCAGCAGCTTACGTTCGGGAGCGCCCTACGAGCAGTACTTC.